Given below is one T cell receptor beta chain in context. The source of the sample is a study of blood T cell repertoires in COVID-19. The overall study: Donors in the United States, Italy and Spain gave samples during acute or convalescent COVID-19. T cells, B-cell-depleted T cells, or PBMCs provided the cDNA or gDNA that served as material.

As processed by the authors: From reference gene primer amplification, estimates of nucleated cell counts were derived. Measured with immunoSEQ multiplex PCR; TCRdb has only the in-frame clones, and not every one. Clone size and V and J calls were adopted from that table, with D and trimming inferred from the DNA. The table lists 110,000 to 150,000 clones, over 70% of them singletons. Germline CDR1 and CDR2: SGHDT and YYEEEE. The CDR3 extends over 13 amino acids. The germline V and J ends were trimmed by 0 bases and 4 bases, with 7 bases remaining between them. The sample was peripheral blood. The TCR comes from a human donor in a cohort sampled during active COVID-19. The chain carries TRBV5-6 and TRBJ1-1; D unclear. CDR3 sequence (DNA): TGTGCCAGCAGCTTGGGAGGCGGCACTGAAGCTTTCTTT. This gives the protein CASSLGGGTEAFF.